The 28 T cell receptor beta chains reported below all come from one sample, sequenced in a study of blood T cell repertoires in COVID-19. The method was immunoSEQ multiplex PCR; TCRdb's version includes in-frame clones alone and lacks a portion of them. The sample includes approximately 430,000 clones, more than 80% of them seen just once. The sample comprised peripheral blood. These TCRs come from a woman aged 30 to 39 with active or convalescent COVID-19.

This chain uses TRBV10-2 with TRBJ2-1, with 7 bases matching TRBD2. From germline, CDR1 is WSHSY and CDR2 SAAADI. The length of the CDR3 is 13 residues. The trim removed 7 bases at V and 9 bases at J, leaving 9 bases unmatched. This CDR3 is CASNRVAGGEQFF. Written as DNA, the CDR3 is TGCGCCAGCAACCGAGTAGCGGGTGGTGAGCAGTTCTTC.

The CDR3 nucleotides read TGTGCCAGCAGTGACGTAGCGGGAGTCGCTGAGCAGTTCTTC. Its protein product is CASSDVAGVAEQFF. The chain couples TRBV6-1 to TRBJ2-1; TRBD2 agrees at 9 bases. The CDR3 loop spans 14 amino acids. Per the germline V gene, CDR1 is MNHNS and CDR2 is SASEGT. V lost 3 bases and J lost 9; bases outside the gene matches: 6.

This clone came up a few times. A much more abundant neighbour one base away suggests this may be a read error. The chain employs TRBV6-1 and TRBJ1-6, with D perhaps TRBD1 (5 bases). Germline V gene sequence: CDR1 MNHNS, CDR2 SASEGT. CDR3 size: 13 residues. The V and J ends lost 3 bases and 5 bases respectively, with 5 bases between them. CDR3 nucleotide sequence: TGTGCCAGCAGTGACAGGGATAATTCACCCCTCCACTTT. Translated: CASSDRDNSPLHF.

The table lists this clone with a few counts. CDR3 amino acids: CASSPAVQGERPQHF. The CDR3 DNA reads as TGTGCCAGCTCACCAGCGGTACAGGGCGAGAGGCCCCAGCATTTT. The chain links TRBV18 to TRBJ1-5, with D perhaps matching TRBD1 (6 bases). CDR3 size: 15 residues. The germline V gene encodes CDR1 KGHSH and CDR2 LQKENI. The germline V and J ends were trimmed by 2 bases and 9 bases, with 17 bases remaining between them.

CDR3 DNA sequence: TGTGCCAGCAGCGTAGGGACTCCGACCTCCTACAATGAGCAGTTCTTC. Its protein is CASSVGTPTSYNEQFF. The chain carries TRBV9 and TRBJ2-1; the D gene is possibly TRBD2 (5 bases). Looked up from germline, CDR1 is SGDLS and CDR2 is YYNGEE. The V and J ends lost 0 bases and 0 bases respectively, with 10 bases between them. CDR3 length equals 16 residues.

The CDR3 DNA follows: TGCGCCAGCAGCCACCCCCAGGGGCGAAATTCACCCCTCCACTTT. Protein sequence: CASSHPQGRNSPLHF. V is TRBV4-1 and J is TRBJ1-6; a weak D match, TRBD1 (6 bases). V was clipped by 3 bases and J by 7 bases, with 13 bases between them. CDR3 length: 15 residues. From germline, CDR1 is MGHRA and CDR2 YSYEKL.

The chain carries TRBV19 and TRBJ2-5, with D maybe TRBD1 (6 bases). The V end was cut by 7 bases, the J end by 5 bases, with 14 bases between. The CDR3 contains 13 residues. Germline V gene data show CDR1 as LNHDA and CDR2 as SQIVND (reference sequence). The chain's CDR3 is CASNQGLGETQYF. DNA of the CDR3: TGTGCCAGTAACCAGGGGCTGGGGGAGACCCAGTACTTC.

The chain is built from TRBV6-2 or TRBV6-3 and TRBJ1-3, with 8 bases that match TRBD1. The germline V gene encodes CDR1 MNHEY and CDR2 SVGEGT. The CDR3 runs 16 residues. After removal of 4 bases from V and 3 bases from J, the junction contained 8 bases not matched to a gene. The CDR3 protein is CASSSPDRVGGNTIYF. The CDR3 DNA reads as TGTGCCAGCAGTTCCCCGGACAGGGTCGGTGGAAACACCATATATTTT.

The sample holds one count of this clone. The V call is TRBV4-2, the J call TRBJ2-7; 9 nucleotides line up with TRBD1. The CDR3 extends over 17 amino acids. Unmatched junction bases numbered 8, after V lost 0 bases and J lost 2 bases. CDR1 and CDR2 (germline): LGHNA, YNFKEQ. The CDR3 coding sequence is TGTGCCAGCAGCCAAGATTTATCGGGACAGGGTCCCTACGAGCAGTACTTC. The encoded protein is CASSQDLSGQGPYEQYF.

The rearrangement joins TRBV5-5 to TRBJ2-1; 12 bases fit TRBD2. There are 15 residues in the CDR3. Trimming cost V 1 base and J 7 bases; bases outside gene matches: 3. The germline V gene encodes CDR1 SGHKS and CDR2 YYEKEE (reference sequence). Here the CDR3 DNA reads TGTGCCAGCAGCTTGAATGGACTAGCGGGAAATGAGCAGTTCTTC. As protein: CASSLNGLAGNEQFF.

The table lists this clone with a count of one. The chain has TRBV11-2 and TRBJ1-4, with D possibly being TRBD1 (5 bases). The V end was cut by 2 bases, the J end by 4 bases, with 11 bases between. Germline CDR1 and CDR2: SGHAT and FQNNGV. The CDR3 spans 15 residues. In DNA form, the CDR3 reads TGTGCCAGCAGCTTATCTGACAGAAATAATGAAAAACTGTTTTTT. Residues: CASSLSDRNNEKLFF.

V usage is TRBV2 and J usage is TRBJ1-2, with TRBD1 identical over 8 bases. The CDR3 length is 16 residues. Per the germline V gene, CDR1 is SNHLY and CDR2 is FYNNEI. Losses at the gene ends were 10 bases for V and 5 bases for J; bases not matched to a gene: 18. CDR3 amino acids: CATRDGDRGLAYGYTF. CDR3 coding DNA: TGTGCCACCAGAGACGGTGACAGGGGACTGGCTTATGGCTACACCTTC. The variable domain in full, completed from reference TRBV2 and TRBJ1-2, reads EPEVTQTPSHQVTQMGQEVILRCVPISNHLYFYWYRQILGQKVEFLVSFYNNEISEKSEIFDDQFSVERPDGSNFTLKIRSTKLEDSAMYFCATRDGDRGLAYGYTFGSGTRLTVV.

The genes are TRBV7-2 and TRBJ2-5, with D possibly being TRBD2 (5 bases). CDR1 and CDR2 from the germline V gene are SGHTA and FQGNSA. The CDR3 is 14 residues long. V was clipped by 3 bases and J by 4 bases, with 12 bases between them. CDR3 loop: CASSFTIGGETQYF. CDR3 nucleotides: TGTGCCAGCAGCTTTACAATAGGAGGAGAGACCCAGTACTTC.

The rearrangement uses TRBV4-1 and TRBJ2-1, with 8 bases that match TRBD2. This CDR3 is 16 amino acids long. V was clipped by 2 bases and J by 3 bases; unmatched bases: 6. Germline values: CDR1 MGHRA, CDR2 YSYEKL. Written as DNA, the CDR3 is TGCGCCAGCAGCCAACAAGGCGGGGGGTACTACAATGAGCAGTTCTTC. Its translation is CASSQQGGGYYNEQFF.

Only a few counts were recorded for this clone. V usage is TRBV5-1 and J usage is TRBJ1-5; no definite D call. The V end lost 0 bases, the J end lost 3 bases, and 10 bases lay between the germline ends. CDR3 length: 15 amino acids. Germline CDR1 is SGHRS and CDR2 is YFSETQ. The CDR3 DNA sequence: TGCGCCAGCAGCTTGGACCTAAGCCCCAATCAGCCCCAGCATTTT. Its protein is CASSLDLSPNQPQHF. Complete variable domain (other parts from reference TRBV5-1 and TRBJ1-5): KAGVTQTPRYLIKTRGQQVTLSCSPISGHRSVSWYQQTPGQGLQFLFEYFSETQRNKGNFPGRFSGRQFSNSRSEMNVSTLELGDSALYLCASSLDLSPNQPQHFGDGTRLSIL.

This clone appeared a single time. The chain has TRBV19 and TRBJ1-5, with D possibly TRBD1 on 6 matching bases. Germline-derived CDR1 and CDR2 are LNHDA and SQIVND (reference sequence). The V end lost 10 bases, the J end lost 0 bases, and 13 bases lay between the germline ends. The CDR3 is 14 amino acids. This CDR3 is CATQQGYSNQPQHF. CDR3 coding DNA: TGTGCCACCCAACAGGGCTATAGCAATCAGCCCCAGCATTTT.

The chain couples TRBV10-1 to TRBJ2-3; weak D call: TRBD2 (5 bases). Germline values: CDR1 WNHNN, CDR2 SYGVQD (reference sequence). CDR3 length: 15 residues. Trimming pared 9 bases from V and 5 bases from J, leaving 21 bases between. CDR3 sequence: CASAFSTGREDTQYF. The CDR3 DNA follows: TGCGCCAGTGCGTTTTCGACGGGCCGGGAAGATACGCAGTATTTT.

The chain employs TRBV4-2 and TRBJ2-7; the match to TRBD1 covers 7 bases. V lost 4 bases and J lost 4; bases outside the gene matches: 4. The germline gives CDR1 LGHNA, CDR2 YNFKEQ. The CDR3 is made up of 13 amino acids. In nucleotides, the CDR3 is TGTGCCAGCAGCCCGACAGGGTCTTACGAGCAGTACTTC. Amino acids: CASSPTGSYEQYF.

The chain recombines TRBV5-1 with TRBJ2-6; tentative D call: TRBD1 (5 bases). V shed 5 bases and J shed 0 bases, with 27 bases lying between them. The germline gives CDR1 SGHRS, CDR2 YFSETQ. The CDR3 covers 21 residues. The CDR3 loop reads CASSLGPFRAAQDSGANVLTF. CDR3 DNA sequence: TGCGCCAGCAGTCTCGGACCGTTCAGGGCGGCCCAGGACTCTGGGGCCAACGTCCTGACTTTC.

This rearrangement joins TRBV19 to TRBJ2-5, with D uncertain. CDR3 length equals 16 residues. Germline loops: CDR1 LNHDA, CDR2 SQIVND (reference sequence). Trimming stripped 2 bases from V and 0 bases from J, with 13 bases between. The CDR3 loop is CASSIQAVSYQETQYF. CDR3 nucleotides: TGTGCCAGTAGTATACAGGCAGTTTCGTACCAAGAGACCCAGTACTTC.

The chain is built from TRBV7-8 and TRBJ1-4; maybe TRBD1 (5 bases). Trimming cost V 1 base and J 6 bases, with 9 bases left between them. Germline CDR1 is SGHVS and CDR2 is FQNEAQ. The CDR3 runs to 14 residues. The CDR3 protein is CASSLVGGDEKLFF. The CDR3 bases are TGTGCCAGCAGCTTAGTGGGAGGGGATGAAAAACTGTTTTTT.

This clone was counted once. J is TRBJ2-2 and V is TRBV27; 7 positions agree with TRBD2. V was pared by 4 bases and J by 2 bases, with 13 bases of the junction left unmatched. The CDR3 is made up of 18 amino acids. Germline values: CDR1 MNHEY, CDR2 SMNVEV (reference sequence). The CDR3 protein is CASSSTQGLAANTGELFF. The CDR3 nucleotides are TGTGCCAGCAGTTCTACCCAAGGGCTAGCGGCTAACACCGGGGAGCTGTTTTTT.

This rearrangement joins TRBV5-1 to TRBJ2-1; D perhaps matches TRBD2 (5 bases). V gave up 1 base and J gave up 6 bases, with 14 bases separating them. The CDR3 length is 15 residues. CDR1 and CDR2 from the germline V gene are SGHRS and YFSETQ. CDR3 sequence: CASSLSTSPTNEQFF. The CDR3 DNA follows: TGCGCCAGCAGCTTGAGCACTAGTCCGACCAATGAGCAGTTCTTC. Together with reference TRBV5-1 and TRBJ2-1, the CDR3 gives the full variable domain: KAGVTQTPRYLIKTRGQQVTLSCSPISGHRSVSWYQQTPGQGLQFLFEYFSETQRNKGNFPGRFSGRQFSNSRSEMNVSTLELGDSALYLCASSLSTSPTNEQFFGPGTRLTVL.

The rearrangement joins TRBV7-8 to TRBJ2-1, with 7 bases identical to TRBD2. The V segment lost 4 bases and the J segment 8 bases; nucleotides outside the gene matches: 8. Germline-derived CDR1 and CDR2 are SGHVS and FQNEAQ. The CDR3 totals 14 residues. In DNA, the CDR3 is TGTGCCAGCAGCTCTAGCGGCGGAGGGGATGAGCAGTTCTTC. Protein product: CASSSSGGGDEQFF.

The genes are TRBV6-2 or TRBV6-3 and TRBJ2-1; perhaps TRBD2 as D (6 bases). Trimming left V 5 bases short and J 4 bases short, with 12 bases between. This CDR3 has 14 amino acids. Germline V gene lookup returns CDR1 MNHEY and CDR2 SVGEGT. In DNA form, the CDR3 reads TGTGCCAGCAGTCCCCGGGAGTCTTACAATGAGCAGTTCTTC. Its protein is CASSPRESYNEQFF.

This clone was seen a few times. V usage is TRBV5-1 and J usage is TRBJ1-3, with D possibly being TRBD1 (5 bases). Germline loops: CDR1 SGHRS, CDR2 YFSETQ. The CDR3 sequence is 13 residues long. V gave up 2 bases and J gave up 5 bases, with 8 bases separating them. CDR3 coding DNA: TGCGCCAGCAGCTTCGGGGGAAGAAACACCATATATTTT. It is translated as CASSFGGRNTIYF.

This clone came up once. V usage is TRBV11-2 and J usage is TRBJ1-1, with D possibly TRBD1 on 5 matching bases. This CDR3 is built from 16 residues. Germline CDR1 is SGHAT and CDR2 is FQNNGV. V gave up 3 bases and J gave up 5 bases, with 19 bases separating them. CDR3 region: CASSFSGRWGKTEAFF. CDR3 DNA: TGTGCCAGCAGCTTCTCCGGGAGGTGGGGGAAGACTGAAGCTTTCTTT. Complete variable domain (other parts from reference TRBV11-2 and TRBJ1-1): EAGVAQSPRYKIIEKRQSVAFWCNPISGHATLYWYQQILGQGPKLLIQFQNNGVVDDSQLPKDRFSAERLKGVDSTLKIQPAKLEDSAVYLCASSFSGRWGKTEAFFGQGTRLTVV.

As for this clone: The junction differs from germline at one of its ends, possibly a read error. The chain links TRBV2 to TRBJ1-4; possibly TRBD1 for D (5 bases). This CDR3 is 13 amino acids long. Germline CDR1 reads SNHLY; CDR2 reads FYNNEI. The CDR3 sequence: CASSEGGRAAEIF. The DNA for the CDR3 is TGTGCCAGCAGTGAAGGGGGCCGGGCGGCTGAAATTTTT.